The 30 T cell receptor beta chains below come from one sample, sequenced in a study of CXCR3-negative and CXCR3-positive naive CD8 T cells. UMI labels and 5' RACE were used to prepare the TRB cDNA libraries. For each CDR3 protein, TCRdb gives one entry from its re-call of the 5' RACE reads, without DNA. The sample includes some 50,000 distinct CDR3 sequences. The sequencing sample was made of naive CXCR3- CD8+ T cells from blood. Subset noted: CD45RO-CCR7+CD27+CD95- naive CD8+ T cells lacking CXCR3 (TNR3-). These receptors came from a human donor in good health. Some clones in this sample may be carry-over from other donors' samples.

The gene calls are TRBV29-1 and TRBJ2-5; there is no DNA to check the TCRdb D call of TRBD2. The V gene's germline CDR1 is SQVTM and CDR2 ANQGSEA. The CDR3 totals 20 residues. CDR3 loop: CSVEDLSSGSAELPGETQYF.

This chain joins TRBV6-5 and TRBJ2-5; lacking DNA, the TRBD1 call made by TCRdb goes unchecked. The CDR3 totals 16 residues. Per the germline V gene, CDR1 is MNHEY and CDR2 is SVGAGI. The CDR3 protein is CASSLLTGDYQETQYF.

The chain carries TRBV28 and TRBJ2-3; TCRdb picks TRBD1, but there is no DNA to check that call. In germline, CDR1 is MDHEN, CDR2 SYDVKM. The length of the CDR3 is 15 residues. Here the CDR3 reads CASSLYRGRTDTQYF.

The CDR3 protein is CASSQVGDIYGYTF. The chain is built from TRBV4-3 and TRBJ1-2; TCRdb outputs TRBD1, but without DNA this stays unchecked. Germline values: CDR1 LGHNA, CDR2 YSLEER. The CDR3 extends over 14 amino acids.

The CDR3 loop reads CSVKDGSNQPQHF. V and J are TRBV29-1 and TRBJ1-5. The CDR3 runs to 13 residues. Germline V gives CDR1 SQVTM, CDR2 ANQGSEA.

The CDR3 here is CASNAAGMVTDTQYF. The V and J genes are TRBV28 and TRBJ2-3; TCRdb reports TRBD2, a call that lacks DNA to check it against. Germline values: CDR1 MDHEN, CDR2 SYDVKM. The CDR3 sequence is 15 residues long.

The rearrangement links TRBV6-1 to TRBJ2-5; TCRdb names TRBD2, which stays unverified in the absence of DNA. Germline V CDR1 and CDR2: MNHNS, SASEGT. This CDR3 is 12 amino acids long. The CDR3 spells CASGSLVETQYF.

The V call is TRBV28, the J call TRBJ2-2; TCRdb's D call, TRBD1, is unchecked because there is no DNA. The CDR3 has 14 residues. Germline lookup yields CDR1 MDHEN and CDR2 SYDVKM. CDR3 loop: CASSLQGYTGELFF. Supplemented by reference TRBV28 and TRBJ2-2, the full variable domain reads DVKVTQSSRYLVKRTGEKVFLECVQDMDHENMFWYRQDPGLGLRLIYFSYDVKMKEKGDIPEGYSVSREKKERFSLILESASTNQTSMYLCASSLQGYTGELFFGEGSRLTVL.

The chain carries TRBV7-9 and TRBJ1-1; as DNA is missing, the TRBD1 call by TCRdb cannot be tested. This CDR3 region has 16 residues. CDR1 SEHNR and CDR2 FQNEAQ come from the germline V gene (reference sequence). The chain's CDR3 is CASSTQAGTVNTEAFF.

The chain links TRBV18 to TRBJ1-4; TCRdb gives TRBD1 as the D gene, but with no DNA this cannot be confirmed. Germline V lookup: CDR1 KGHSH, CDR2 LQKENI. This CDR3 has 14 amino acids. The CDR3 protein is CASSRGQLNEKLFF.

The rearrangement joins TRBV2 to TRBJ2-7; TCRdb calls TRBD1, which cannot be checked without DNA. Per germline, CDR1 SNHLY and CDR2 FYNNEI. The length of the CDR3 is 14 residues. Here the CDR3 reads CASSVARGPYEQYF.

V usage is TRBV7-8 and J usage is TRBJ2-7. Germline V CDR1 and CDR2: SGHVS, FQNEAQ. The CDR3 loop spans 15 amino acids. The chain's CDR3 is CASSLARGKMYEQYF.

The chain recombines TRBV27 with TRBJ1-5. The CDR3 covers 13 residues. The germline CDR1 and CDR2 sequences are MNHEY and SMNVEV (reference sequence). CDR3 protein: CASGLTYNQPQHF.

The gene calls are TRBV20-1 and TRBJ2-1. The CDR3 length is 14 residues. Germline lookup yields CDR1 DFQATT and CDR2 SNEGSKA (reference sequence). The CDR3 sequence is CSASSGPSYNEQFF.

This sequence joins TRBV6-5 and TRBJ2-1; the TCRdb call, TRBD2, lacks DNA for checking. The CDR3 covers 14 residues. Germline assignment: CDR1 MNHEY and CDR2 SVGAGI. Here the CDR3 reads CASSYSLGGDEQFF.

The CDR3 loop is CATSRLPAGGSGELFF. The V and J genes are TRBV15 and TRBJ2-2; the D call of TRBD1 rests on TCRdb alone, since no DNA is present to check it. From germline, CDR1 is LNHNV and CDR2 YYDKDF (reference sequence). The CDR3 is 16 residues long.

The chain carries TRBV5-1 and TRBJ2-3. Germline V gene lookup returns CDR1 SGHRS and CDR2 YFSETQ. CDR3 length: 14 residues. The CDR3: CASSLVYSTDTQYF.

This rearrangement joins TRBV21-1 to TRBJ2-7; TCRdb's D call of TRBD1 is untestable without DNA. TRBV21-1 is deemed a pseudogene. CDR3 length: 14 residues. CDR3 amino acids: CASSNLTDSYEQYF.

CDR3 sequence: CATSEKTQGPGELFF. This chain uses TRBV15 with TRBJ2-2; TCRdb's D call of TRBD1 is untestable without DNA. Germline CDR1 is LNHNV and CDR2 is YYDKDF (reference sequence). The CDR3 consists of 15 residues.

The chain links TRBV5-1 to TRBJ2-3; TCRdb indicates TRBD2, and absent DNA this call remains unverified. The germline CDR1 and CDR2 sequences are SGHRS and YFSETQ. The CDR3 covers 16 residues. CDR3 region: CASSLYAGVGSDTQYF. Full variable domain (rest looked up from reference TRBV5-1 and TRBJ2-3): KAGVTQTPRYLIKTRGQQVTLSCSPISGHRSVSWYQQTPGQGLQFLFEYFSETQRNKGNFPGRFSGRQFSNSRSEMNVSTLELGDSALYLCASSLYAGVGSDTQYFGPGTRLTVL.

The chain has TRBV3-1 and TRBJ2-7. The germline V gene has CDR1 LGHDT and CDR2 YNNKEL (reference sequence). The CDR3 is 14 residues long. The CDR3: CASSQDGRTYEQYF.

The chain has TRBV28 and TRBJ2-5; the D gene TCRdb calls, TRBD2, cannot be checked with no DNA. Germline values: CDR1 MDHEN, CDR2 SYDVKM. The CDR3 is made up of 11 amino acids. The CDR3 loop is CASSGLETQYF. Full variable domain (rest looked up from reference TRBV28 and TRBJ2-5): DVKVTQSSRYLVKRTGEKVFLECVQDMDHENMFWYRQDPGLGLRLIYFSYDVKMKEKGDIPEGYSVSREKKERFSLILESASTNQTSMYLCASSGLETQYFGPGTRLLVL.

By frequency, this clonotype is medium-sized (0.01 to 0.1%). The chain employs TRBV7-9 and TRBJ2-3; no DNA is available, so the TRBD1 call from TCRdb remains unchecked. From germline, CDR1 is SEHNR and CDR2 FQNEAQ (reference sequence). This CDR3 has 16 amino acids. The CDR3 sequence is CASTFGTEHPTDTQYF.

This chain joins TRBV28 and TRBJ2-7; TCRdb's D call of TRBD1 is untestable without DNA. The germline V gene has CDR1 MDHEN and CDR2 SYDVKM. CDR3 length: 16 amino acids. CDR3 sequence: CASSLWPQEGDYEQYF.

The chain carries TRBV29-1 and TRBJ2-7; the TCRdb D gene call, TRBD1, has no DNA to confirm it. This CDR3 has 14 amino acids. Germline lookup yields CDR1 SQVTM and CDR2 ANQGSEA. This CDR3 reads CSVATGTGVYEQYF.

This chain links TRBV6-5 with TRBJ1-6; the D call from TCRdb, TRBD1, cannot be confirmed without DNA. The germline V gene encodes CDR1 MNHEY and CDR2 SVGAGI. This CDR3 spans 16 amino acids. The CDR3: CASSFLQGASNSPLHF.

The chain combines TRBV29-1 with TRBJ1-4; TCRdb selects TRBD1, and the lack of DNA leaves this call unchecked. The germline V gene encodes CDR1 SQVTM and CDR2 ANQGSEA. This CDR3 contains 13 residues. CDR3: CSPTGGPNEKLFF.

This clonotype is deemed medium-sized by its frequency. This chain links TRBV4-3 with TRBJ2-1. Germline CDR1 LGHNA, CDR2 YSLEER. The CDR3 consists of 12 residues. The CDR3 loop reads CASSQEGNEQFF.

The rearrangement uses TRBV6-2 or TRBV6-3 and TRBJ2-7. Germline CDR1 reads MNHEY; CDR2 reads SVGEGT. The CDR3 has 11 residues. CDR3 amino acids: CASSTSYEQYF.

The rearrangement links TRBV14 to TRBJ2-1; TCRdb's D call, TRBD1, is unchecked because there is no DNA. This CDR3 comprises 12 residues. The germline V gene has CDR1 SGHDN and CDR2 FVKESK. This chain's CDR3 is CASSQGPDEQFF.